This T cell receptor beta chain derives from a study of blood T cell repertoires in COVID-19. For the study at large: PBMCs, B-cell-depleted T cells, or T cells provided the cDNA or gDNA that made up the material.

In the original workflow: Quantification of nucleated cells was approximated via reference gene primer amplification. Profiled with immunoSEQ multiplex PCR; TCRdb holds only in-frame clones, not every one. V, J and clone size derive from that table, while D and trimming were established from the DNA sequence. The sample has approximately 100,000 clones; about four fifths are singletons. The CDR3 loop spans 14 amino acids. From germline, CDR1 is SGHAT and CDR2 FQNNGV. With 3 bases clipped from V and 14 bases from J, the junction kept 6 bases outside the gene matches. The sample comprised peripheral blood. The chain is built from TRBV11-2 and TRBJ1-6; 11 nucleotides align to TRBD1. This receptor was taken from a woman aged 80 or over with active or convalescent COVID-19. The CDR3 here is CASSFGQGANTLHF. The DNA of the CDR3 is TGTGCCAGCAGCTTCGGACAGGGGGCGAACACCCTCCACTTT. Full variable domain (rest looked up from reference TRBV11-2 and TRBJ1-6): EAGVAQSPRYKIIEKRQSVAFWCNPISGHATLYWYQQILGQGPKLLIQFQNNGVVDDSQLPKDRFSAERLKGVDSTLKIQPAKLEDSAVYLCASSFGQGANTLHFGNGTRLTVT.